The T cell receptor beta chain described here comes from a study of beta chain features in type 1 diabetes. At the level of the study: Cell yields, gender and age were comparable in patients and healthy donors.

This clone was counted only a few times. Its antigen is unidentified. Broader study findings: Type 1 diabetes patients showed a moderate but significant shortening of TCRB CDR3s in all four CD4+ subsets.

V gave up 6 bases and J gave up 4 bases; unmatched junction bases: 2. The CDR3 is made up of 12 amino acids. Germline assignment: CDR1 SNHLY and CDR2 FYNNEI. One heparinised blood draw averaging roughly 120 mL was given by each donor. CD45RO/CCR7/CD25/CD127/CD95/CD27 staining was used to isolate CD4+ naive, central memory, regulatory and stem cell-like memory cells by sorting. cDNA synthesis used the whole RNA isolate, giving expressed TCRB sequences. Clones were sequenced by immunoSEQ multiplex PCR, and TCRdb holds only the in-frame ones, with some missing. The repertoire holds approximately 280,000 clones, 14% to 15% seen once, with 0.015% in the top ten.

Sequenced input: naive CD4+ T cells from blood. The genes are TRBV2 and TRBJ2-5; 7 bases agree with TRBD1. The sequence was obtained from a man younger than 30 with type 1 diabetes. CDR3 bases: TGTGCCAGCAGGGACAGGAGAGAGACCCAGTACTTC. Its translation: CASRDRRETQYF.